What follows describes a single T cell receptor (beta chain). Data came from immunoSEQ multiplex PCR; TCRdb stores just in-frame clones and leaves some out. Counted here are around 200,000 clones, about 82% occurring once; the ten biggest clones make up about 10%. The data originate from a study of blood T cell repertoires in COVID-19. This TCR was sampled from a woman over 75 with acute or convalescent COVID-19. Sequencing was carried out using peripheral blood.

CDR3 protein: CASSIDRYGQETQYF. The CDR3 DNA follows: TGTGCCAGTAGTATAGACCGGTATGGCCAAGAGACCCAGTACTTC. The chain employs TRBV19 and TRBJ2-5; D remains ambiguous. Germline loops: CDR1 LNHDA, CDR2 SQIVND (reference sequence). V was cut by 0 bases and J by 1 base, with 9 bases left in between. The CDR3 sequence is 15 residues long.